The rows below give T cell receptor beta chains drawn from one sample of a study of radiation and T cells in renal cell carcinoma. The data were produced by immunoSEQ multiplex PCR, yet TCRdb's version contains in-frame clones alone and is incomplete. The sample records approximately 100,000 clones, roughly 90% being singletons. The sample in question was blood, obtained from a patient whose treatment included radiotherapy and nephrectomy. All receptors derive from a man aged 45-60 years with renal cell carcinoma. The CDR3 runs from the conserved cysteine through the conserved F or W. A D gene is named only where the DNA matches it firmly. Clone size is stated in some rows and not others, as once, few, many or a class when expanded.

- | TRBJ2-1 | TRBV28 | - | TGTGCCAGCAGCCCCCCTGGGGCGGCATCGACCTACAATGAGCAGTTCTTC | CASSPPGAASTYNEQFF
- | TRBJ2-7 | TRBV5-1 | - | TGCGCCAGCAGCTTCGACAGAGCGTACGAGCAGTACTTC | CASSFDRAYEQYF
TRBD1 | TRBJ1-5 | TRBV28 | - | TGTGCCAGCAGTTTTGGGACAGGAGCTCAGCCCCAGCATTTT | CASSFGTGAQPQHF
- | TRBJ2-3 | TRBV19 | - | TGTGCCAGTAGTTACGAGGGGAGAATCACAGATACGCAGTATTTT | CASSYEGRITDTQYF
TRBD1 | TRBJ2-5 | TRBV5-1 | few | TGCGCCAGCAGCCCGAGACAGGGGGAAGAGACCCAGTACTTC | CASSPRQGEETQYF
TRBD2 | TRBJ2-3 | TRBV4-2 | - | TGTGCCAGCAGCAGCTGGACTAGCGGGGGCCGGGGAGATACGCAGTATTTT | CASSSWTSGGRGDTQYF
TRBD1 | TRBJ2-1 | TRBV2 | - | TGTGCCAGCGGACGGACAGGGACCTACAATGAGCAGTTCTTC | CASGRTGTYNEQFF
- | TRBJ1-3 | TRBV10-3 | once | TGTGCCATCAGTGAGCCACCCTCTGGAAACACCATATATTTT | CAISEPPSGNTIYF
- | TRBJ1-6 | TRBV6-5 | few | TGTGCCAGCAGTTACTCGCGGGGGGCGGTTAGGTCACCCCTCCACTTT | CASSYSRGAVRSPLHF
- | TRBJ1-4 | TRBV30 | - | TGTGCCTGGAGTAAGGCTGGGGGCAAGTCTAATGAAAAACTGTTTTTT | CAWSKAGGKSNEKLFF
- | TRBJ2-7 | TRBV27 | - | TGTGCCAGCAGTTCAGCAGGGGTAATGCAGTACTTC | CASSSAGVMQYF
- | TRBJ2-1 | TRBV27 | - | TGTGCCAGCACCCAAGGACGAGACTCCGCCTACAATGAGCAGTTCTTC | CASTQGRDSAYNEQFF
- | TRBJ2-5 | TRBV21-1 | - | TGTGCCAGCAGCCCCCGGGGGGAAGAGACCCAGTACTTC | CASSPRGEETQYF
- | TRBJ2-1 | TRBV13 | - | TGTGCCAGCAGCTTGCCTAGGCAGTACAATGAGCAGTTCTTC | CASSLPRQYNEQFF
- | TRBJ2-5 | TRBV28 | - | TGTGCCAGCAGTTTGGCAGGTCCTGCAGAGACCCAGTACTTC | CASSLAGPAETQYF
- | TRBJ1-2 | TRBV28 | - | TGTGCCAGCAGTGAGACAGCAAGAAACTATGGCTACACCTTC | CASSETARNYGYTF
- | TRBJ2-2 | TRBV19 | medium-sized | TGTGCCAGTAGTCCGGGTCTCTCCGGGGAGCTGTTTTTT | CASSPGLSGELFF
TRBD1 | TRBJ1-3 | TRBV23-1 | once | TGCGCCAGCAGTCAATCGACCAGGGGGCTTGGAAACACCATATATTTT | CASSQSTRGLGNTIYF
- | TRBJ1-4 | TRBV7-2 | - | TGTGCCAGCAGCTTAGTGTCGGCACACAATGAAAAACTGTTTTTT | CASSLVSAHNEKLFF
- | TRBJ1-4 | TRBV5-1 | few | TGCGCCAGCAGCTTGGGTGTTGGGCAGGGACATGAAAAACTGTTTTTT | CASSLGVGQGHEKLFF
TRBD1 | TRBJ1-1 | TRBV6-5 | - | TGTGCCAGCAGTTACGGGACAGGGGCTGGCACTGAAGCTTTCTTT | CASSYGTGAGTEAFF
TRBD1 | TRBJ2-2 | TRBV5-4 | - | TGTGCCAGCAGCTTGGGGGACAGGGGGATGACCGGGGAGCTGTTTTTT | CASSLGDRGMTGELFF
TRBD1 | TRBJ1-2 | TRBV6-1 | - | TGTGCCAGCAGGCCCCCTTTGGACAGGGGCTATGGCTACACCTTC | CASRPPLDRGYGYTF
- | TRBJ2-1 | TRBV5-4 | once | TGTGCCAGCAGCGTGCCGGGACTCCCGGAAAATGAGCAGTTCTTC | CASSVPGLPENEQFF
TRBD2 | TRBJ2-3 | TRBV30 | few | TGTGCCTGGAGTGAGGTCCCCGGACTAGCGGGGGGCACAGATACGCAGTATTTT | CAWSEVPGLAGGTDTQYF
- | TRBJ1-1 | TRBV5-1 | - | TGCGCCAGCAGCTTGACATTACCGAACACTGAAGCTTTCTTT | CASSLTLPNTEAFF
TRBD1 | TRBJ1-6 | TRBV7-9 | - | TGTGCCAGCAGGAGGGACAGGGAAATTCAAAATTCACCCCTCCACTTT | CASRRDREIQNSPLHF
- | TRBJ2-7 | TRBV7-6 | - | TGTGCCAGCAGCTCCCAGACAGTCTCCTACGAGCAGTACTTC | CASSSQTVSYEQYF
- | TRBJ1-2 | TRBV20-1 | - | TGCAGTGCTAGAGATGGGCCGGCTGATAACTTC | CSARDGPADNF
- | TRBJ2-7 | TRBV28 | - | TGTGCCAGCAGTTTGGGTGAGTCGGAGCAGTACTTC | CASSLGESEQYF
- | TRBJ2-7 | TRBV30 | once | TGTGCCTGTACCCCCAGGGGCTCCTGGAGGTACGAGCAGTACTTC | CACTPRGSWRYEQYF
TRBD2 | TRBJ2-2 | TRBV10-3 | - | TGTGCCATCAGCATCGTTCTAGCGGGGAACACCGGGGAGCTGTTTTTT | CAISIVLAGNTGELFF
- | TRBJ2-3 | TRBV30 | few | TGTGCCTGGGGGAGCACAGATACGCAGTATTTT | CAWGSTDTQYF
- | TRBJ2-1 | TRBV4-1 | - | TGCGCCAGCAGCACCCCCCCGCGGGACGCAGAGGGCGATGAGCAGTTCTTC | CASSTPPRDAEGDEQFF
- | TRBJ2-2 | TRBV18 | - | TGTGCCAGCTCCCCTTCGAGTGCCACGAACACCGGGGAGCTGTTTTTT | CASSPSSATNTGELFF
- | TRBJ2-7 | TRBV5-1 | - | TGCGCCAGCAGCTGGGGTAGGGACAACGACTACGAGCAGTACTTC | CASSWGRDNDYEQYF
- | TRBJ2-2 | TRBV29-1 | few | TGCAGCGTTGACAGGGGGGGCACCGGGGAGCTGTTTTTT | CSVDRGGTGELFF